This T cell receptor (beta chain) was captured in a study of blood T cell repertoires in COVID-19. About the research overall: Samples of COVID-19 (acute and convalescent) were obtained from the United States, Italy and Spain. PBMCs, B-cell-depleted T cells, or T cells were the source of the cDNA or gDNA that made up the material.

In the study's own analysis: Nucleated cell number was recorded as an estimate derived from reference gene primer amplification. The assay was immunoSEQ multiplex PCR, and TCRdb's table has in-frame clones only and misses some. V and J calls and clone size are as listed in that table; D and trimming were resolved from the DNA. Of roughly 110,000 clones listed, 60% to 80% are singletons. V lost 3 bases to trimming and J lost 7 bases, with 9 bases between them. The CDR3 runs to 13 residues. Germline CDR1 KGHDR, CDR2 SFDVKD. J is TRBJ1-5 and V is TRBV24-1; a weak D match, TRBD1 (5 bases). The clonotype originates from a human donor with acute or convalescent COVID-19. The donor label of this sample is uncertain. The sample was peripheral blood. The CDR3 is CATSDDSRQPQHF. The CDR3 DNA follows: TGTGCCACCAGTGATGACAGTCGGCAGCCCCAGCATTTT.